The 10 T cell receptor beta chains listed next were all sequenced from one sample in a study of blood T cell repertoires in COVID-19. Clones were read by immunoSEQ multiplex PCR, and TCRdb kept only the in-frame ones, dropping some. Of about 150,000 clones in the sample, approximately 90% are singletons; the top ten hold 8% to 9%. The sample taken for sequencing was peripheral blood. Receptor source: a woman between 50 and 59 years old with active or convalescent COVID-19.

This clone turned up a few times. The chain recombines TRBV2 with TRBJ2-7, with 9 bases fitting TRBD1. CDR1 is SNHLY and CDR2 is FYNNEI in the germline V gene. V shed 5 bases, J shed 6 bases, and the junction held 8 bases outside the gene matches. The CDR3 length is 14 residues. The CDR3 reads CASSSDRGYGEQYF. The CDR3 DNA follows: TGTGCCAGCAGTTCGGACAGGGGATATGGCGAGCAGTACTTC.

This clone occurred once. The chain employs TRBV5-1 and TRBJ1-2; TRBD1 matches 9 bases. This CDR3 is built from 15 residues. Germline values: CDR1 SGHRS, CDR2 YFSETQ. V lost 0 bases and J lost 4; bases outside the gene matches: 4. Here the CDR3 DNA reads TGCGCCAGCAGCTTGGTGGACAGGGGACTCTATGGCTACACCTTC. This encodes CASSLVDRGLYGYTF.

V gene TRBV7-8 combines with J gene TRBJ1-1, with 9 bases fitting TRBD1. The V and J ends lost 5 bases and 3 bases, in that order; junction bases with no gene match: 16. CDR1 SGHVS and CDR2 FQNEAQ come from the germline V gene. CDR3 length: 18 amino acids. The CDR3 DNA sequence: TGTGCCAGCAGCCCCCACTTAAAGACAGGGGGATTACACACTGAAGCTTTCTTT. Translating it yields CASSPHLKTGGLHTEAFF.

CDR3 residues: CASSLVLQNNYGYTF. The CDR3 nucleotides are TGTGCCAGCAGTTTGGTCCTACAGAATAACTATGGCTACACCTTC. J is TRBJ1-2 and V is TRBV28; D unresolved. The germline V gene has CDR1 MDHEN and CDR2 SYDVKM. CDR3 length: 15 residues. The germline V and J ends were trimmed by 3 bases and 1 base, with 12 bases remaining between them.

The J gene is TRBJ2-1, the V gene TRBV13; tentative D call: TRBD2 (6 bases). The ends were cut back, 5 bases at V and 1 base at J, with 15 bases in the middle. The CDR3 sequence is 16 residues long. CDR1 and CDR2 (germline): PRHDT, FYEKMQ (reference sequence). The CDR3 here is CASSPAGSGSYNEQFF. Written as DNA, the CDR3 is TGTGCCAGCAGCCCCGCGGGGAGCGGTTCCTACAATGAGCAGTTCTTC.

J is TRBJ1-2 and V is TRBV24-1; D not resolved. CDR1 and CDR2 from the germline V gene are KGHDR and SFDVKD. The CDR3 is 12 amino acids. Trimming left V 4 bases short and J 4 bases short, with 6 bases between. Written as DNA, the CDR3 is TGTGCCACCAGTGAGGCCTCCTATGGCTACACCTTC. Translated, it gives CATSEASYGYTF.

In its sample, this clone was seen once. The genes are TRBV7-8 and TRBJ1-2; TRBD1 matches at 12 bases. The CDR3 covers 18 residues. The germline gives CDR1 SGHVS, CDR2 FQNEAQ. The J segment lost 4 bases and the V segment lost 0 bases, leaving 9 bases of the junction unmatched. Here the CDR3 DNA reads TGTGCCAGCAGCTTAGCAAGGACCGGGACAGGGGGCCTCTATGGCTACACCTTC. Its protein is CASSLARTGTGGLYGYTF.

This rearrangement joins TRBV30 to TRBJ2-3; D remains unclear. The germline V gene encodes CDR1 GTSNPN and CDR2 SVGIG (reference sequence). The CDR3 contains 12 residues. V lost 2 bases and J lost 4, with 7 bases in between. The CDR3 bases are TGTGCCTGGAGTTCTCTCTCAGATACGCAGTATTTT. Translated: CAWSSLSDTQYF.

The CDR3 DNA follows: TGTGCCAGCAGCTTAACGGGAGGGGTCTACAATGAGCAGTTCTTC. This encodes CASSLTGGVYNEQFF. The rearrangement uses TRBV11-2 and TRBJ2-1; the match to TRBD2 covers 8 bases. This CDR3 is 15 amino acids long. With 2 bases clipped from V and 3 bases from J, the junction kept 3 bases outside the gene matches. Germline CDR1 SGHAT, CDR2 FQNNGV.

The chain employs TRBV9 and TRBJ2-7; 12 bases line up with TRBD2. Trimming took 2 bases from V and 2 from J; bases not matched to a gene: 2. Germline CDR1 and CDR2: SGDLS and YYNGEE. This CDR3 comprises 15 residues. The CDR3 coding sequence is TGTGCCAGCAGCGTCCTAGCGGGAGGGCCCTACGAGCAGTACTTC. It encodes CASSVLAGGPYEQYF.